The present entry profiles one TCR beta chain with its context. Its matching antigen is unknown. The source of the sample is a study of T cell responses to AZD1222 COVID-19 vaccine. Notes on the study in general: A mostly white British donor set with more females was recruited, and clonal diversity was possibly underestimated. Reports indicate that nearly half of spike-specific TCRs are directed at unmutated variant regions.

Sequenced by immunoSEQ multiplex PCR; TCRdb stores in-frame clones only, minus some. The data hold about 140,000 clones, with approximately 85% observed a single time. This sample comprised peripheral blood, obtained 28 days after the second dose of the MenACWY control vaccine. This TCR was sampled from an adult who received the MenACWY meningococcal vaccine as a control.

CDR3: CASSFLLSSTDTQYF. CDR3 nucleotide sequence: TGTGCCAGCAGCTTTTTGTTGAGTAGCACAGATACGCAGTATTTT. This sequence joins TRBV11-3 and TRBJ2-3; the D is unclear. The CDR3 runs to 15 residues. The ends were cut back, 3 bases at V and 0 bases at J, with 10 bases in the middle. Germline V lookup: CDR1 SGHNT, CDR2 YENEEA.